This TCR beta chain was recorded in a study of CXCR3-negative and CXCR3-positive naive CD8 T cells. Germline CDR1 and CDR2: KGHDR and SFDVKD. The CDR3 totals 13 residues. About this clonotype itself: The antigen is unknown.

UMI-labeled 5' RACE yielded the TRB cDNA libraries. One entry per CDR3 protein, without DNA, is what TCRdb gives after re-calling the 5' RACE reads. The sample totals approximately 66,000 distinct CDR3 sequences. Findings of the study overall: CXCR3-positive naive cells carried more hydrophobic TRB CDR3s than CXCR3-negative ones.

The receptor was derived from a human donor in good health. Some clones in this sample may be carry-over from other donors' samples. J is TRBJ2-3 and V is TRBV24-1. Sequenced sample: naive CXCR3- CD8+ T cells from blood. Regarding subset: CD45RO-CCR7+CD27+CD95- naive CD8+ T cells lacking CXCR3 (TNR3-). The CDR3 protein is CATSDHRTDTQYF.